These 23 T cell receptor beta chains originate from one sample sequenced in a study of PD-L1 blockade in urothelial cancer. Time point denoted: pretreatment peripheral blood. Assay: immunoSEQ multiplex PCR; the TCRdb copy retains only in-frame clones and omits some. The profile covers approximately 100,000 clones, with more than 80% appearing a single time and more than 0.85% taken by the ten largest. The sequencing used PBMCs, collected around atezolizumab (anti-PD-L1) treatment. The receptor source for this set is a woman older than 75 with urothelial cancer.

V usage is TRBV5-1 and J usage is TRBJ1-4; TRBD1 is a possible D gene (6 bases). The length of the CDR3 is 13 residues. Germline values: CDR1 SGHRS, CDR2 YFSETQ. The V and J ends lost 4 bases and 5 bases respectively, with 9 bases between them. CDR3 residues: CASSAGQNEKLFF. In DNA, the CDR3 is TGCGCCAGCAGCGCCGGACAGAATGAAAAACTGTTTTTT.

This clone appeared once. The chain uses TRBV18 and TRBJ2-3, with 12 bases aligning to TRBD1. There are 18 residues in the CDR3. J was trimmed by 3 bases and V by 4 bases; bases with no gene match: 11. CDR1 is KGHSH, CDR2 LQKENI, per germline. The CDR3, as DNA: TGTGCCAGCTCACTCGGGACAGGGGGCTCGGCGAGGACAGATACGCAGTATTTT. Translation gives CASSLGTGGSARTDTQYF.

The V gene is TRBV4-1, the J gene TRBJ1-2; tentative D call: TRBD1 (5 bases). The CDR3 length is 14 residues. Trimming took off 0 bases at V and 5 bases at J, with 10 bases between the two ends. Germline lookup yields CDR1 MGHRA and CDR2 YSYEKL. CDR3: CASSQDWTPYGYTF. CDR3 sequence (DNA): TGCGCCAGCAGCCAAGATTGGACACCGTATGGCTACACCTTC.

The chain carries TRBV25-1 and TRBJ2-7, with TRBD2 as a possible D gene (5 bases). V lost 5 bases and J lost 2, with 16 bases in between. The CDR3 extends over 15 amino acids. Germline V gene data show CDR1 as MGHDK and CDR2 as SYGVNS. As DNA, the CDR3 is TGTGCCAGCAGTCCACGAGAGCGGAGGACCTACGAGCAGTACTTC. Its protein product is CASSPRERRTYEQYF.

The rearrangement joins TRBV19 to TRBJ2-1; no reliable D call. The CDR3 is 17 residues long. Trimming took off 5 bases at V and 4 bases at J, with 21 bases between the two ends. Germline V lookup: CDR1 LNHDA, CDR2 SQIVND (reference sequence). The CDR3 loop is CASSVPGLVAKYNEQFF. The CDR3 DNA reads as TGTGCCAGTAGTGTACCCGGGTTGGTAGCCAAATACAATGAGCAGTTCTTC.

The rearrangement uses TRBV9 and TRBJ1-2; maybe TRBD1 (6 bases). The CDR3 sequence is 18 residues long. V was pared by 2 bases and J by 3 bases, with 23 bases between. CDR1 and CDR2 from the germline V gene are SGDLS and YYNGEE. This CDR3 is CASSVQGSRAGADYGYTF. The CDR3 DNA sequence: TGTGCCAGCAGCGTCCAGGGGTCGAGGGCTGGCGCTGACTATGGCTACACCTTC.

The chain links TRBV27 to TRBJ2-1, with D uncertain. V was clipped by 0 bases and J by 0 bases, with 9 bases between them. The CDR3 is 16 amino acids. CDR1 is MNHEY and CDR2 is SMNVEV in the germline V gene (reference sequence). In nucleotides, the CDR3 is TGTGCCAGCAGTTTATCAGCTCGGAGCTCCTACAATGAGCAGTTCTTC. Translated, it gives CASSLSARSSYNEQFF.

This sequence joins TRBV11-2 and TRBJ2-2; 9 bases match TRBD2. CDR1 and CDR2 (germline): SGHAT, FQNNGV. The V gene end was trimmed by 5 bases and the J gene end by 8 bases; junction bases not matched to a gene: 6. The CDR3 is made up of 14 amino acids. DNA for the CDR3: TGTGCCAGCAGCACAACTCTAGCGGGGGGGGAGCTGTTTTTT. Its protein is CASSTTLAGGELFF.

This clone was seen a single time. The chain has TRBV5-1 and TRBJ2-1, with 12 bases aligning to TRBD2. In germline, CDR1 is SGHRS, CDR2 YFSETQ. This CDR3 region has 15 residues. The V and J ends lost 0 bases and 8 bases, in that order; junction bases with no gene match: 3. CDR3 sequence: CASSLVTSGSYEQFF. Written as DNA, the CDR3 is TGCGCCAGCAGCTTGGTGACTAGCGGGAGCTATGAGCAGTTCTTC.

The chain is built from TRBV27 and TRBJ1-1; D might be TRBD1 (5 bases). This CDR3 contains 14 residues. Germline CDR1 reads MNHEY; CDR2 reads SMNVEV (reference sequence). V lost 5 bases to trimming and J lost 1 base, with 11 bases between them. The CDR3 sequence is CASSPSRGNTEAFF. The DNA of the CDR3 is TGTGCCAGCAGTCCTTCAAGGGGGAACACTGAAGCTTTCTTT.

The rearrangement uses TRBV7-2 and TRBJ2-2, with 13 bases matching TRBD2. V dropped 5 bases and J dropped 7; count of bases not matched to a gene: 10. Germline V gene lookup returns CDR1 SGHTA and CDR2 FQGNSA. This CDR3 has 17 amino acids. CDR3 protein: CASSPWTSGRGGGELFF. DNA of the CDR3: TGTGCCAGCAGCCCCTGGACTAGCGGGAGAGGAGGCGGGGAGCTGTTTTTT.

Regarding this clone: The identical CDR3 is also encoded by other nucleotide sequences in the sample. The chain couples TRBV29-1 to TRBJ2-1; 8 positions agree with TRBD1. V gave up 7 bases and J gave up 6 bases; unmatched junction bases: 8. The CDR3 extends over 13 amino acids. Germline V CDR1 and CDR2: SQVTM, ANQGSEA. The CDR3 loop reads CSAGTGPGNEQFF. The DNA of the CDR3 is TGCAGCGCCGGGACAGGTCCAGGCAATGAGCAGTTCTTC.

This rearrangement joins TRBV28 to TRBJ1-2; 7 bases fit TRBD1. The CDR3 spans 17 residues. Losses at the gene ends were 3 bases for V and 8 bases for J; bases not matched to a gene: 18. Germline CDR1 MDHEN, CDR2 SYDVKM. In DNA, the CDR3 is TGTGCCAGCAGTTTGGGCCTGAGACAGGGCTTCTCGGACGGCTACACCTTC. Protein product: CASSLGLRQGFSDGYTF.

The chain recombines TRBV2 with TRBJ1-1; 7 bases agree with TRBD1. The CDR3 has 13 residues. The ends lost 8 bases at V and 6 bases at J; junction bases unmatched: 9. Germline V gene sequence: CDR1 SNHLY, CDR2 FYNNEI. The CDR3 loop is CASLGQTNAEAFF. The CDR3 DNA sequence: TGTGCCAGCTTGGGACAGACGAATGCTGAAGCTTTCTTT.

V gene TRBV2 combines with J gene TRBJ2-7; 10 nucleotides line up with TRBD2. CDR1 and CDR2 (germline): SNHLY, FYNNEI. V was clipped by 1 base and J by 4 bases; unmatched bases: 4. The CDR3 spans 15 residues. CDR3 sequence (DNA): TGTGCCAGCAGTGAAGAAGCGGGAGGGAATTACGAGCAGTACTTC. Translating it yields CASSEEAGGNYEQYF.

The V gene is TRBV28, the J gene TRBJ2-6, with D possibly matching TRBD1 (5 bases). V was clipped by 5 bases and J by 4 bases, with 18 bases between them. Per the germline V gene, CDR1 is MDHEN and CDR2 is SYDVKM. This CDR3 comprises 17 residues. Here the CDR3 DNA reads TGTGCCAGCAGTCCATTAGACAGAAGGAAGGGGGCCAACGTCCTGACTTTC. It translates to CASSPLDRRKGANVLTF.

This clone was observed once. CDR3 sequence (DNA): TGCGCCAGCAGCTTGACCGCACTCAGGGAAAAACTGTTTTTT. It specifies CASSLTALREKLFF. V is TRBV5-1 and J is TRBJ1-4; no reliable D call. Trimming shortened V by 1 base and J by 8 bases, and 12 bases separated the two germline ends. Germline CDR1 reads SGHRS; CDR2 reads YFSETQ. CDR3 length equals 14 residues.

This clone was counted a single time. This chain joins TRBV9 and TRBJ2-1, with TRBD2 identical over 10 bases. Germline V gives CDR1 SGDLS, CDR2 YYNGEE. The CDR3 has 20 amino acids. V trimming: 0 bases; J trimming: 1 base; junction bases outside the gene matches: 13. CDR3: CASSVAGLAGDRESYNEQFF. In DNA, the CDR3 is TGTGCCAGCAGCGTAGCTGGGCTAGCGGGAGACCGGGAGTCCTACAATGAGCAGTTCTTC.

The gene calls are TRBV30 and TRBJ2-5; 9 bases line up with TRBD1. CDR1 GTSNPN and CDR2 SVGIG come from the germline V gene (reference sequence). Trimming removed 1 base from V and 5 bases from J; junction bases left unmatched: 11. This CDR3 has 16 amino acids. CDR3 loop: CAWSAKQGAGGETQYF. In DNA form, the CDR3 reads TGTGCCTGGAGTGCTAAACAGGGGGCTGGTGGGGAGACCCAGTACTTC.

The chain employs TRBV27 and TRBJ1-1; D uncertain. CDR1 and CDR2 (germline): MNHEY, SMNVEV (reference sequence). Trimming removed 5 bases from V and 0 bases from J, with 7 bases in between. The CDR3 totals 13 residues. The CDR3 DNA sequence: TGTGCCAGCAGTACCAGGTTGAACACTGAAGCTTTCTTT. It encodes CASSTRLNTEAFF.

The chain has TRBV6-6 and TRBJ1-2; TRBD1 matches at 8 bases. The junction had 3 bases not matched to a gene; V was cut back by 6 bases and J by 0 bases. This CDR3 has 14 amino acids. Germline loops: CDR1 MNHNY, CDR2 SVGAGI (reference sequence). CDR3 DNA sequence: TGTGCCAGCAGAAGACAGGGGTCTAACTATGGCTACACCTTC. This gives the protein CASRRQGSNYGYTF.

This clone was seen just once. The CDR3 region is CASSPIKNEQFF. For the CDR3, the DNA is TGTGCCAGCAGCCCTATAAAGAATGAGCAGTTCTTC. This rearrangement joins TRBV7-9 to TRBJ2-1; D is undetermined. CDR1 and CDR2 (germline): SEHNR, FQNEAQ (reference sequence). Between the trimmed V and J ends, which lost 5 bases and 7 bases, there was a span of 9 bases. The CDR3 contains 12 residues.

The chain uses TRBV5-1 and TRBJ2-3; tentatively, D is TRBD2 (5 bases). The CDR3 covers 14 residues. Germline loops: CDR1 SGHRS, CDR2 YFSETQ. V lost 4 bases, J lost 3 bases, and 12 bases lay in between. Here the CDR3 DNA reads TGCGCCAGCAGCCCAATAGCGATTACAGATACGCAGTATTTT. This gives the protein CASSPIAITDTQYF.